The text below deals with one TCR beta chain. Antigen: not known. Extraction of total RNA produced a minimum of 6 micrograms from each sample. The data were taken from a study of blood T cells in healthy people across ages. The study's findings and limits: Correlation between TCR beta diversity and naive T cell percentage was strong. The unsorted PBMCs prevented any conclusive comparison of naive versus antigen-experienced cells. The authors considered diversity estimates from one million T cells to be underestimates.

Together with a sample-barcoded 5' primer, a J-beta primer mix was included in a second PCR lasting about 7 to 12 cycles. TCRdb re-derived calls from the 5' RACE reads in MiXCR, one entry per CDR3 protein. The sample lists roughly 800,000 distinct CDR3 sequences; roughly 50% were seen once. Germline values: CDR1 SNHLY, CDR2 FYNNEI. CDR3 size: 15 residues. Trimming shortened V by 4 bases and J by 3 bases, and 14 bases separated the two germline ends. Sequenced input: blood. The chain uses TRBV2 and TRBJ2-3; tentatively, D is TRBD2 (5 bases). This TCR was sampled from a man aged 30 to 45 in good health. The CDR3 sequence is CASSGRRAETDTQYF. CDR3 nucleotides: TGTGCCAGCAGTGGAAGACGAGCGGAAACAGATACGCAGTATTTT.